This entry is about one T cell receptor (beta chain). Its cognate antigen is unknown. The sample is drawn from a study of T-cell memory formation after mild COVID-19. Study-wide background: TCR clusters were largely donor specific. Study results and caveats: Unconfirmed was the SARS-CoV-2 specificity of second-wave clones that peaked on day 37.

TCRdb reprocessed the 5' RACE reads with MiXCR, giving one entry per CDR3 protein. The data show roughly 70,000 distinct CDR3 sequences, 16% seen once. Trimming removed 4 bases from V and 6 bases from J; junction bases left unmatched: 7. Looked up from germline, CDR1 is SEHNR and CDR2 is FQNEAQ (reference sequence). The CDR3 is 16 amino acids. The TCR comes from an adult woman who had mild COVID-19 (a few samples of this study predate the infection). Cell type and time point are not known. The sample comprised PBMCs or a T cell subset sorted from them (not recorded which). The chain employs TRBV7-9 and TRBJ2-1, with TRBD2 matching 12 bases. The CDR3 coding sequence is TGTGCCAGCAGCTCTCCTGGGACTAGCGGGTCCAATGAGCAGTTCTTC. It is translated as CASSSPGTSGSNEQFF.